This entry features one T cell receptor (beta chain) sequence. Its antigen is not known. The sample originates from a study of early T cells in non-severe SARS-CoV-2 infection. In the study overall: Investigators sequenced bulk RNA drawn from unsorted whole blood, and chains remained unpaired. Whole-study findings and limits: Sequences matched to VDJdb favored anti-spike CD8 responses, while private and CD4 specificities were missed.

cDNA molecules, individually, were tagged with unique molecular identifiers. A single record per CDR3 protein comes from TCRdb applying MiXCR to the 5' RACE reads. Of over 75,000 distinct CDR3 sequences detected, 15% appear once; the ten largest clones hold 4.5% to 7%. The germline V gene has CDR1 MGHRA and CDR2 YSYEKL. This CDR3 contains 15 residues. V shed 1 base and J shed 6 bases, with 16 bases lying between them. This chain links TRBV4-1 with TRBJ2-7; D is ambiguous. Sequencing was carried out using whole blood. The receptor comes from an adult who was a healthcare worker with PCR-confirmed SARS-CoV-2 infection or an uninfected control (not recorded which). CDR3 DNA sequence: TGCGCCAGCAGCCAAGGGGTGGGCCTTAGTCCCGAGCAGTACTTC. Translation gives CASSQGVGLSPEQYF.